This T cell receptor beta chain was found in a study of cytomegalovirus exposure and HLA in healthy donors listed by TCRdb under 2017. A note on the overall study: An earlier analysis of 587 of the donors reported about 280 Gb of sequence data and 100 million to 120 million unique TCR beta sequences obtained from approximately 180 million T cells. An early release that covered roughly 600 HLA-typed donors contained 250 to 350 gigabases of sequencing data and about 93 million unique TCR sequences. HLA typing included class I and class II loci at four-digit resolution. Donor age, sex, ethnicity and CMV serostatus were collected together with the repertoire data. Because of strong linkage in the cohort, five DR-DQ haplotypes were treated as single units for association and clustering. A later analysis re-analyzed previously published TCR beta repertoires from roughly 600 donors and added high-resolution HLA genotyping to study TCR occurrence patterns. To predict cytomegalovirus infection status, the study combined high-throughput TCR immunosequencing, statistical association of individual TCRs with disease status, and machine learning. Every repertoire in the discovery cohort had been generated on one and the same sequencing platform. Among the roughly 400 genotyped donors, around 81% belonged to the genetic ancestry cluster associated with self-reported Caucasian donors. In addition to the first cohort of approximately 670 subjects, a separate validation cohort of 130 or so different subjects was used. Typing coverage varied by locus: about 629-640 donors for A, B, C, DRB1 and DQB1; under 550 for DQA1; 606 for DPA1; around 450 for DPB1. An earlier analysis of more than 450 of the donors used high-throughput TCR beta sequencing to judge whether each TCR beta V gene segment behaved as functional or pseudogenic. In the later analysis, no new phenotypic data were used to find candidate immune exposures; instead, reliance was placed on TCR beta sequences and their occurrence across donors. The study aimed to test whether cataloging public T cell receptors could reveal signatures of past pathogen exposure. The study used immunosequencing to profile the T cell repertoires of several hundred subjects and linked those repertoires to cytomegalovirus serostatus. Genome-wide SNP genotypes for about 55% of the 666 donors were used in a later genetic analysis, which treated that subset as a discovery cohort. Among several hundred genotyped donors of the cohort, an average of roughly 230,000 unique TCR beta nucleotide sequences was sequenced per donor, of which about 18% were non-productive.

CDR1 SNHLY and CDR2 FYNNEI were looked up in the germline V gene. V drops 5 bases and J drops 7 bases, leaving 8 bases in between. The CDR3 contains 11 residues, cysteine and phenylalanine counted. Solely the CDR3 DNA is kept, with 33 bases framed from the first base. Libraries were made using the immunoSEQ multiplex PCR assay. The multiplex PCR relied on a mix of 60 forward primers for TCR Vbeta segments and 13 reverse primers for TCR Jbeta segments. Amplification of the CDR3 region of rearranged TCR beta genes was performed with a multiplex PCR assay on genomic DNA. The Illumina HiSeq System was used to sequence the amplified TCR beta libraries as 87-base-pair reads. Regarding the original processing steps: In a later analysis, roughly 80 million unique TCR beta chains were counted across the roughly 670 repertoires, and around 10 million of these chains were shared by at least two donors. Raw reads were error-corrected and collapsed into unique sequences with a nearest-neighbor algorithm that merged closely related sequences to remove PCR and sequencing errors. CDR3 sequences were aligned to IMGT reference sequences to assign V, D and J gene segments. For a sequence to be retained, at least a six-nucleotide match to both a V gene segment and a J gene segment was required. Rearrangements were classified as productive when the CDR3 lacked stop codons and remained in frame with V and J, and all other rearrangements were classified as non-productive. Following IMGT convention, CDR3 was defined as the stretch from the second conserved V-encoded cysteine up to the conserved J-encoded phenylalanine. Sequences without an unambiguous match to a single V gene segment were excluded from the earlier analysis of several hundred of the donors. An earlier analysis of a few hundred of the donors called V segments functional above 56.7% productive rearrangements and segregating when the between-donor standard deviation exceeded 5%. A statistical classification framework was built to diagnose cytomegalovirus status from the catalog of TCR beta chain sequences. V and J gene assignment, in a later analysis, came from comparing TCR nucleotide sequences with IMGT/GENE-DB human TR gene sequences. A later analysis assigned CDR3 sequences and most-parsimonious VDJ recombination scenarios with the TCRdist pipeline. A later analysis defined each TCR beta chain by its CDR3 amino acid sequence plus V-gene family, and excluded reads lacking a unique V-gene family. To address suspected cross-contamination and a sequencing artifact, a later analysis removed 550 to 750 highly shared, low-generation-probability nucleotide sequences. In a later analysis, a clonal expansion index for each public chain was calculated from normalized within-repertoire ranks of inferred template counts. Generation probabilities in a later analysis came from a VDJ recombination model fitted to out-of-frame rearrangements, and those results were checked against IGoR. In a later analysis, hypergeometric tests were used to score TCR-TCR, TCR-HLA and TCR-CMV co-occurrence, with a repertoire-size bias correction applied to TCR pairs. False discovery rates were estimated in a later analysis by permuting HLA or CMV assignments 20 times. A later analysis grouped co-occurring TCRs with DBSCAN, adding TCRdist sequence similarity when clustering within HLA-allele-positive subsets. For co-occurrence clustering, repertoires with fewer than 30,000 or more than 120,000 public chains were excluded, along with four or five repertoires with anomalous nucleotide sharing. In its TCRdb copy, this immuneACCESS table keeps in-frame sequences only and misses some clones. Where compared with another copy, unresolved V genes explain less than half of these, and the others have no known cause. Clone size and the V and J calls come from that table; the DNA yielded D and trimming. Recorded for this sample are around 130,000 clones; around 84% of them occurred a single time. In total, the top ten clones hold about 2.7% of the sample.

Comments on this clone: The specificity of this receptor is unknown. No base qualities exist here, and no much larger clone lies one base off it.

The cohort was made up of roughly 670 healthy bone marrow donors. At the time of sampling, every cohort member was nominally healthy, though immune exposures that went unrecorded were likely present. The donor was CMV seropositive and belonged to the group of over 250 seropositive cohort members. A peripheral blood sample was collected from each donor, and TCR beta sequencing was performed on peripheral blood mononuclear cells. Genomic DNA was extracted from the blood cell samples with the Qiagen DNeasy Blood Extraction Kit. What the study reported, not specific to this receptor: The cohort was sequenced for TCR beta chains only, and without alpha or paired-chain data the features that could be detected were limited. In a later analysis, several top co-occurrence clusters were reported to appear linked to parvovirus B19, influenza, CMV and Epstein-Barr virus. In the study, about 150 TCR beta chains were listed as associated with cytomegalovirus. An association between a missense DCLRE1C variant and V-gene and J-gene trimming of TCR beta chains was found in a later genetic analysis and replicated in an independent cohort. HLA typing was unavailable for some donors at each locus, so association tests used only the typed subset. According to a later genetic analysis, donors in an Asian-associated ancestry cluster had fewer N-insertions in productive TCRs than the approximately 630-donor mean. In a later analysis, the rate of TCR association differed among HLA loci, with DRB1 alleles having the most associated TCRs and HLA-C alleles having the fewest. When HLA alleles, especially DR and DQ, strongly co-occurred, attributing TCR associations to individual alleles was difficult. A cluster of highly shared sequence variants was judged likely to be a technical artifact of the sequencing pipeline. A further reported finding was that TCR beta sequences accurately predicted the HLA-A and HLA-B alleles for most subjects in the first cohort. Most CMV-associated TCR beta chains appeared to be HLA-restricted in a later analysis, and the HLA associations seemed to be driven largely by CMV exposure. While some public TCRs were present in many individuals, most TCR sequences turned up only very rarely across donors. Roughly uniform sequencing depth across donors was assumed in presence/absence analyses, although this assumption may not hold. Cytomegalovirus status was reported to be diagnosed by the classifier with high specificity and sensitivity in both the original and validation cohorts. A few of the identified cytomegalovirus-associated TCR beta chains were confirmed in vitro to be specific for cytomegalovirus antigens. An earlier analysis of approximately 590 of the donors showed that most TCR beta V segments appeared in productive rearrangements either about 87% or about 30% of the time, which broadly matched IMGT annotations. Because counts were too low, seventeen rarely observed V segments, including chromosome 9 orphons, were excluded from the earlier analysis of fewer than 650 of the donors. For the cohort, immune exposure information was limited to CMV serostatus. In a later analysis, HLA-associated TCR beta chains showed more clonal expansion and lower generation probabilities than non-associated chains that were equally common. Some IMGT-functional V segments, including TRBV6-2 and TRBV6-3, could not be distinguished by the 87-base-pair reads and were therefore excluded. Linkage disequilibrium might explain the correlated functional status among segregating V segments, but an unknown experimental factor could not be ruled out. The authors suggested that the approach could potentially be extended to other disease states and immunological phenotypes. Specific HLA alleles were associated with some 15,000 TCR beta sequences at a false discovery rate of 0.05 in a later analysis.

Sequencing input: PBMCs. This TCR came from a woman under 30 in good health and CMV-seropositive. Recombination linked TRBV2 to TRBJ1-2; there is no confident call for the D gene. The sequence in DNA is TGTGCCAGCAGTAGGGAGAGTGGCTACACCTTC. Translated, it gives CASSRESGYTF.